This TCR beta chain comes out of a study of T-cell reconstitution after alpha-beta-depleted transplantation in children. Germline V gene lookup returns CDR1 SQVTM and CDR2 ANQGSEA. The CDR3 has 11 amino acids. Trimming took off 3 bases at V and 6 bases at J, with 9 bases between the two ends. Points on this clonotype: No antigen is known for it.

Study-wide findings and caveats: Reportedly, only several hundred clones from non-depleted graft cells drove alpha-beta T-cell counts at about two months. Recipient T cells and thymic progenitors that survived gave rise to the high TCRbeta diversity observed at day 60 in some patients. From newly produced T cells came most of the T-cell counts and diversity one year after transplant.

Construction of the TCRbeta library involved unique molecular identifiers. TCRdb redid the calling of the PCR reads with MiXCR, one entry per CDR3 protein. The sample shows about a million distinct CDR3 sequences, roughly 29% of them seen only once. The receptor's source is a boy under two years old who had a stem cell transplant for SCID, so the T cells may come from the graft donor. Material: PBMCs, mostly from graft donor cells, obtained 360 days after TCRalphabeta/CD19-depleted stem cell transplant. The genes are TRBV29-1 and TRBJ2-7, with D tentatively TRBD2 (6 bases). The CDR3 region has the DNA TGCAGCGTTGAGCGGGGTTCCGAGCAGTACTTC. This encodes CSVERGSEQYF.